The clone carrying this T cell receptor (beta chain) was recorded once. Only in-frame clones appear in the TCRdb table, and some are missing; sequencing was by immunoSEQ multiplex PCR. Among millions of clones listed, 90% to 95% were seen once. The CDR3 has 15 residues. Germline V gives CDR1 LNHNV, CDR2 YYDKDF (reference sequence). V was shortened by 7 bases and J by 1 base, with 13 bases between the two germline ends. This sample stems from a study of shared clonotypes between healthy human individuals. Source material: naive CD4+ T cells sorted from blood. The subset was: CD45RA+ positively selected. The source is a man aged 18-30 years in good health. V gene TRBV15 combines with J gene TRBJ2-2; D is undetermined. In DNA form, the CDR3 reads TGTGCCACCAAAGACCTAGGCCTGAACACCGGGGAGCTGTTTTTT. It specifies CATKDLGLNTGELFF. The full variable domain, in which reference TRBV15 and TRBJ2-2 provide the parts outside the CDR3, is DAMVIQNPRYQVTQFGKPVTLSCSQTLNHNVMYWYQQKSSQAPKLLFHYYDKDFNNEADTPDNFQSRRPNTSFCFLDIRSPGLGDTAMYLCATKDLGLNTGELFFGEGSRLTVL.